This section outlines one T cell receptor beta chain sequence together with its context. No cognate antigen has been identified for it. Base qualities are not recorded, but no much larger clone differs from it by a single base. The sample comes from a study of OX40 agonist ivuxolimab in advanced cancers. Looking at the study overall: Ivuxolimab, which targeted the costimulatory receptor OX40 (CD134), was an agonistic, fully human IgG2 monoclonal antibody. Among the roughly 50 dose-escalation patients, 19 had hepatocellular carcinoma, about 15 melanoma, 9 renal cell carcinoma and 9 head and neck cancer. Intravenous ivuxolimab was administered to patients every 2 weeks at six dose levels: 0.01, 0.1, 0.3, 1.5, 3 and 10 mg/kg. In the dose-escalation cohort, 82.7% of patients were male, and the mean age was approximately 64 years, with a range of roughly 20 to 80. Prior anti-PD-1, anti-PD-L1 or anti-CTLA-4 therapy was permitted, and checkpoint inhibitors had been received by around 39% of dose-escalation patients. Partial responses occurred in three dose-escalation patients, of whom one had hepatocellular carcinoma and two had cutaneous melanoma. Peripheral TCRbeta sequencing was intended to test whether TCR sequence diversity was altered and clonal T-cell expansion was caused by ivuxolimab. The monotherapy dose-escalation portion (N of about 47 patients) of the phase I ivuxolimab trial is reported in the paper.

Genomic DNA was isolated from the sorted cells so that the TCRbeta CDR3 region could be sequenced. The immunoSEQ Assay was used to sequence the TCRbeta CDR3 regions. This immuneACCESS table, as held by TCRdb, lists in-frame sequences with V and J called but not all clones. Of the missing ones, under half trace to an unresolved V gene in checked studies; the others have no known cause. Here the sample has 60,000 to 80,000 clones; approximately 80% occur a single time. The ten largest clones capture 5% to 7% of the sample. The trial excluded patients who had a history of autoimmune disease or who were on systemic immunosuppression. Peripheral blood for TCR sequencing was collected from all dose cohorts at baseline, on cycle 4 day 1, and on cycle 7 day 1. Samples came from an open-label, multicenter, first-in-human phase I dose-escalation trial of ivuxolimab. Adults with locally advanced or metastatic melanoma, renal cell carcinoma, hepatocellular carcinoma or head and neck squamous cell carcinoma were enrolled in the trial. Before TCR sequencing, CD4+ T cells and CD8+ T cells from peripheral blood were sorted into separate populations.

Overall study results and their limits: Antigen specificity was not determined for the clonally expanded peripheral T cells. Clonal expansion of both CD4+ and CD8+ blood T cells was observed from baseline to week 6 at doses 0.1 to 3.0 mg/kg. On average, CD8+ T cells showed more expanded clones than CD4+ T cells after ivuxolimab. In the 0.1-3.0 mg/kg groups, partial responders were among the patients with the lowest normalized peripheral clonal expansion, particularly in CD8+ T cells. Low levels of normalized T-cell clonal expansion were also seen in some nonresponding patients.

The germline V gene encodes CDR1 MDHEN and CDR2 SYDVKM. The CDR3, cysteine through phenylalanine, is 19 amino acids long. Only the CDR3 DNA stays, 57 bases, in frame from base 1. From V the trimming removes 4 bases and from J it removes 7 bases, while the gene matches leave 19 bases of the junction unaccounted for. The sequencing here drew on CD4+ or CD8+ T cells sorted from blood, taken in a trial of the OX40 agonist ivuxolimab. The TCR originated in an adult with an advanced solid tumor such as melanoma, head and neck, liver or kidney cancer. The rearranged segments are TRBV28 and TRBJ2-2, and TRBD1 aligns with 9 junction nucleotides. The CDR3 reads CASSWAPGTGSTSGGELFF. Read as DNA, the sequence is TGTGCCAGCAGTTGGGCCCCCGGGACAGGGAGTACCAGCGGCGGGGAGCTGTTTTTT.